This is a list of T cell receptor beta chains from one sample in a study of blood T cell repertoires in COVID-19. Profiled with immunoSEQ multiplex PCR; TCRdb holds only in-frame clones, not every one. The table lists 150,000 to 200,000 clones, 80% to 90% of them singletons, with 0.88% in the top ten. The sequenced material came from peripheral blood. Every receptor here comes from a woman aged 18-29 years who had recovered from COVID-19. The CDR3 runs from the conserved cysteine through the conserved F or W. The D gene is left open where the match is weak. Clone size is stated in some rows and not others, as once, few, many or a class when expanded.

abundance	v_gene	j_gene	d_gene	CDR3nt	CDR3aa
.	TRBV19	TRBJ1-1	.	TGTGCCAGTAGCCCGAGAACGGTCACTGAAGCTTTCTTT	CASSPRTVTEAFF
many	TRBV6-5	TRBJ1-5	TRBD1	TGTGCCAGCAGACAGGGGTTCAATCAGCCCCAGCATTTT	CASRQGFNQPQHF
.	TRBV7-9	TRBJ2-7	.	TGTGCCAGCAGCGGGGCAGGGTCCTACGAGCAGTACTTC	CASSGAGSYEQYF
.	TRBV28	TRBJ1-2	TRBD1	TGTGCCAGCGATCGGACAGGGAGGGACTATGGCTACACCTTC	CASDRTGRDYGYTF
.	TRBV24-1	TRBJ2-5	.	TGTGCCACCAGTGAAGGACTGGCCCAGTACTTC	CATSEGLAQYF
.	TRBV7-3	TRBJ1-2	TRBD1	TGTGCCAGCAGCTTGACAGGGGGCTATGGCTACACCTTC	CASSLTGGYGYTF
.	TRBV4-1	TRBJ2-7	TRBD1	TGCGCCAGCAGCCAAGATCAACAGGGGGCTTATTACGAGCAGTACTTC	CASSQDQQGAYYEQYF
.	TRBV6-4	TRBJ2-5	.	TGTGCCAGCAGTGAGTGGGGCAGACCCACAGAGACCCAGTACTTC	CASSEWGRPTETQYF
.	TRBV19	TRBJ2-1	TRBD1	TGTGCCAGTAGTATGAAGACACAGGGGTACAATGAGCAGTTCTTC	CASSMKTQGYNEQFF
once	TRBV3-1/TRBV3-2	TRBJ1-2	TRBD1	TGTGCCAGCAGCCAACGGACAGGGGAGAATGGCTACACCTTC	CASSQRTGENGYTF
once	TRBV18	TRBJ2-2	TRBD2	TGTGCCAGCTCACCAGTGCTATCTAGCGGAAGAACCGGGGAGCTGTTTTTT	CASSPVLSSGRTGELFF
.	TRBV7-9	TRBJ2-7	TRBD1	TGTGCCAGCAGCTACCCGGGACAGGGAGGGGAATTGTACGAGCAGTACTTC	CASSYPGQGGELYEQYF
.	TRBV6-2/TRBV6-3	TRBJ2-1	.	TGTGCCAGCAGTTACTCGGGCGCATCCGGTGAGCAGTTCTTC	CASSYSGASGEQFF
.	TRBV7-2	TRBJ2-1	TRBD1	TGTGCCAGCAGCTTAGGTTACGGACAGGGCGATTATGAGCAGTTCTTC	CASSLGYGQGDYEQFF
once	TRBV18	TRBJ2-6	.	TGTGCCAGCTCACCACAGCTGGGGGCCACTGGGGCCAACGTCCTGACTTTC	CASSPQLGATGANVLTF